This T cell receptor beta chain was sequenced during a study of long-term antiretroviral therapy in people with HIV. immunoSEQ v3.0 was run at survey level. The data were produced by immunoSEQ multiplex PCR, yet TCRdb's version contains in-frame clones alone and is incomplete. The table has about 19,000 clones, more than 75% seen once. Germline-derived CDR1 and CDR2 are SGHDT and YYEEEE. The CDR3 contains 12 residues. V lost 0 bases, J lost 6 bases, and 6 bases lay in between. The sequencing used unsorted PBMCs, collected 0.5 years after starting antiretroviral therapy. The receptor comes from a man aged 40-55 years with HIV. The J gene is TRBJ1-1, the V gene TRBV5-6; D remains ambiguous. For the CDR3, the DNA is TGTGCCAGCAGCTTGGCCCTCGCTGAAGCTTTCTTT. This translates into CASSLALAEAFF.